The 26 T cell receptor beta chains below all came from one sample that was sequenced in a study of T cells in Graves' hyperthyroidism and ophthalmopathy. RNA transcripts gave rise to amplified TCR beta CDR3 regions. HTBI primers drove first-round RT-PCR of the TCR CDR3. Each CDR3 protein is one row after TCRdb ran MiXCR on the multiplex PCR reads. In the table there are 500,000 to 650,000 distinct CDR3 sequences, over 15% of which are singletons. Sequencing was performed on blood. The source of these receptors is a woman under 30 with Graves' ophthalmopathy.

In its sample, this clonotype was seen many times. The chain is built from TRBV7-8 and TRBJ2-1; D gene ambiguous. The germline gives CDR1 SGHVS, CDR2 FQNEAQ. V shed 8 bases and J shed 6 bases, with 17 bases lying between them. The CDR3 is 14 amino acids. CDR3 loop: CASAVEDIPNEQFF. In DNA, the CDR3 is TGTGCCAGCGCCGTTGAGGATATCCCCAATGAGCAGTTCTTC.

In this sample, this clonotype turned up many times. The CDR3, as DNA: TGTGCCAGCAGGCAGGGGACTTCGAACGAGCAGTACTTC. Its protein is CASRQGTSNEQYF. This rearrangement joins TRBV2 to TRBJ2-7; the D gene could be TRBD1 or TRBD2 (6 bases each). The CDR3 is 13 amino acids. Per germline, CDR1 SNHLY and CDR2 FYNNEI. V shed 6 bases and J shed 5 bases, with 14 bases lying between them.

This clonotype was observed a few times. This chain joins TRBV6-5 and TRBJ1-2; TRBD1 matches 7 bases. Germline CDR1 is MNHEY and CDR2 is SVGAGI. V gave up 0 bases and J gave up 6 bases; unmatched junction bases: 4. The CDR3 length is 14 residues. CDR3 sequence reads: CASSYSGGGNGYTF. The CDR3 nucleotides read TGTGCCAGCAGTTACTCAGGGGGCGGAAATGGCTACACCTTC.

This clonotype was counted only a few times. This chain connects TRBV19 to TRBJ2-2; TRBD2 aligns across 8 bases. V lost 4 bases and J lost 1; bases outside the gene matches: 5. Germline CDR1 is LNHDA and CDR2 is SQIVND (reference sequence). The CDR3 is 16 residues long. Here the CDR3 DNA reads TGTGCCAGTAGTAAGATCCTAGCGGGGAACACCGGGGAGCTGTTTTTT. Encoded protein: CASSKILAGNTGELFF. Combining the CDR3 with reference TRBV19 and TRBJ2-2 gives the whole variable domain DGGITQSPKYLFRKEGQNVTLSCEQNLNHDAMYWYRQDPGQGLRLIYYSQIVNDFQKGDIAEGYSVSREKKESFPLTVTSAQKNPTAFYLCASSKILAGNTGELFFGEGSRLTVL.

This clonotype was picked up a small number of times. The chain joins TRBV4-1 to TRBJ2-7; D unclear. Germline V CDR1 and CDR2: MGHRA, YSYEKL. The CDR3 contains 13 residues. Trimming removed 2 bases from V and 3 bases from J, with 8 bases in between. The CDR3 coding sequence is TGCGCCAGCAGCCAAAGACCCCGCTACGAGCAGTACTTC. It translates to CASSQRPRYEQYF.

Ten or more counts support this clonotype. The chain links TRBV7-2 to TRBJ2-1; TRBD1 aligns across 8 bases. CDR3 length: 15 amino acids. CDR1 is SGHTA and CDR2 is FQGNSA in the germline V gene. Trimming took 3 bases from V and 7 from J; bases not matched to a gene: 8. The CDR3 DNA reads TGTGCCAGCAGCTTGGGCAGGGGGCCGATGAATGAGCAGTTCTTC. Protein sequence: CASSLGRGPMNEQFF. The whole variable domain, remainder taken from reference TRBV7-2 and TRBJ2-1, is GAGVSQSPSNKVTEKGKDVELRCDPISGHTALYWYRQSLGQGLEFLIYFQGNSAPDKSGLPSDRFSAERTGGSVSTLTIQRTQQEDSAVYLCASSLGRGPMNEQFFGPGTRLTVL.

The CDR3 region is CASSSSVTVPNTGELFF. The CDR3, as DNA: TGTGCCAGCAGCTCCAGCGTCACGGTGCCGAACACCGGGGAGCTGTTTTTT. The chain is built from TRBV7-9 and TRBJ2-2; D not resolved. Trimming cost V 4 bases and J 0 bases, with 15 bases left between them. Germline CDR1 is SEHNR and CDR2 is FQNEAQ (reference sequence). This CDR3 is 17 amino acids long.

This clonotype was observed at least ten times. The chain carries TRBV20-1 and TRBJ2-5, with 7 nucleotides matching TRBD2. The germline gives CDR1 DFQATT, CDR2 SNEGSKA (reference sequence). The CDR3 is 15 amino acids. J was trimmed by 1 base and V by 0 bases; bases with no gene match: 5. The CDR3 reads CSARDALAVQETQYF. The CDR3 DNA reads TGCAGTGCTAGAGATGCCCTAGCGGTCCAAGAGACCCAGTACTTC.

This clonotype was recorded at least ten times. The J gene is TRBJ1-1, the V gene TRBV12-3 or TRBV12-4, with TRBD1 identical over 12 bases. J lost 10 bases, V lost 4 bases, and 7 bases had no gene match. The CDR3 sequence is 14 residues long. CDR3 DNA: TGTGCCAGCAGTTCCCGGGACAGGGGGCGTTCAGCTTTCTTT. Translating gives CASSSRDRGRSAFF.

This clonotype was seen many times. The chain carries TRBV7-2 and TRBJ2-7; 11 nucleotides align to TRBD1. CDR3 length equals 15 residues. CDR1 and CDR2 (germline): SGHTA, FQGNSA. J was trimmed by 3 bases and V by 5 bases; bases with no gene match: 6. This CDR3 reads CASSRTGQGDYEQYF. The CDR3 DNA is TGTGCCAGCAGCCGCACGGGACAGGGGGACTACGAGCAGTACTTC.

The V call is TRBV2, the J call TRBJ2-1, with D possibly matching TRBD2 (7 bases). Trimming stripped 4 bases from V and 8 bases from J, with 12 bases between. Germline values: CDR1 SNHLY, CDR2 FYNNEI. CDR3 length: 13 amino acids. The CDR3 loop reads CASSALGGDEQFF. The DNA for the CDR3 is TGTGCCAGCAGTGCCTTAGGGGGGGATGAGCAGTTCTTC.

V gene TRBV4-1 combines with J gene TRBJ1-1, with D possibly being TRBD1 (5 bases). Between the trimmed V and J ends, which lost 1 base and 5 bases, there was a span of 14 bases. The length of the CDR3 is 15 residues. CDR1 and CDR2 (germline): MGHRA, YSYEKL. CDR3 coding DNA: TGCGCCAGCAGCCAAGCGGGGGGGGATTTGACTGAAGCTTTCTTT. It yields the protein CASSQAGGDLTEAFF.

This clonotype was counted a few times. The chain carries TRBV13 and TRBJ2-1; tentative D call: TRBD2 (5 bases). Trimming removed 5 bases at V and 9 bases at J, with 17 bases between. In germline, CDR1 is PRHDT, CDR2 FYEKMQ (reference sequence). The CDR3 runs to 14 residues. The DNA for the CDR3 is TGTGCCAGCAGCGTAGTGGTGGGAGCCAGTGAGCAGTTCTTC. Amino acid sequence: CASSVVVGASEQFF.

Of note for this clonotype: Germline is not matched at one junction end, which may reflect a read error. CDR3 sequence: CACSYSPGQETQYF. CDR3 nucleotide sequence: TGTGCCTGCAGTTACTCTCCGGGGCAAGAGACCCAGTACTTC. This chain uses TRBV6-2 or TRBV6-3 with TRBJ2-5; maybe TRBD2 (5 bases). Germline assignment: CDR1 MNHEY and CDR2 SVGEGT. The CDR3 is 14 residues long.

The rearrangement joins TRBV28 to TRBJ2-7; D tentatively reads TRBD1 or TRBD2 (5 bases each). CDR3 length: 15 amino acids. Trimming took 5 bases from V and 0 from J, leaving 14 bases between them. Germline CDR1 MDHEN, CDR2 SYDVKM. The CDR3 protein is CASSTAGGSSYEQYF. Written as DNA, the CDR3 is TGTGCCAGCAGTACTGCTGGGGGTAGCTCCTACGAGCAGTACTTC.

A word on this clonotype: A single base separates this from a much larger clone, so it may be a read error. The chain carries TRBV6-5 and TRBJ1-2; D perhaps matches TRBD1 (5 bases). This CDR3 contains 14 residues. CDR1 is MNHEY, CDR2 SVGAGI, per germline. The CDR3 region has the DNA TGTGCCAACAGTTACTCGGCAGGGATGGGTGGCTACACCTTC. Its protein product is CANSYSAGMGGYTF.

This clonotype was seen a handful of times. The chain carries TRBV5-5 and TRBJ2-7, with TRBD1 matching over 9 bases. CDR3 length equals 17 residues. V lost 4 bases to trimming and J lost 4 bases; unmatched junction nucleotides: 15. In germline, CDR1 is SGHKS, CDR2 YYEKEE (reference sequence). The CDR3 loop reads CASSHKRGGTGNYEQYF. For the CDR3, the DNA is TGTGCCAGCAGCCACAAGCGGGGTGGGACAGGGAATTACGAGCAGTACTTC. The full variable domain, its missing parts supplied by reference TRBV5-5 and TRBJ2-7, is DAGVTQSPTHLIKTRGQQVTLRCSPISGHKSVSWYQQVLGQGPQFIFQYYEKEERGRGNFPDRFSARQFPNYSSELNVNALLLGDSALYLCASSHKRGGTGNYEQYFGPGTRLTVT.

A few counts support this clonotype. The CDR3 DNA reads as TGTGCCAGCAGCGACGGTGAGATTGGTGGAAAACTGTTTTTT. It codes for CASSDGEIGGKLFF. The chain couples TRBV5-6 to TRBJ1-4; no firm D call. V lost 4 bases, J lost 10 bases, and 17 bases lay in between. From germline, CDR1 is SGHDT and CDR2 YYEEEE. The CDR3 loop spans 14 amino acids.

This clonotype was seen a few times. The junction departs from the called germline gene at one end, perhaps through a read error. The V call is TRBV5-8, the J call TRBJ2-2; D is perhaps TRBD1 (6 bases). The germline gives CDR1 SGHTS, CDR2 YDEGEE. CDR3 size: 13 residues. The CDR3 DNA reads TGTACCAGCAGCCGACAGGAAACCGGGGAGCTGTTTTTT. Translating it yields CTSSRQETGELFF.

Comment on this clonotype: This may stem from a read error, because a much larger clone lies one nucleotide away. This chain connects TRBV6-4 to TRBJ1-1; D gene ambiguous. Trimming pared 3 bases from V and 11 bases from J, leaving 10 bases between. The CDR3 sequence is 11 residues long. Germline assignment: CDR1 MRHNA and CDR2 SNTAGT. CDR3 protein: CASSEGLSAFF. CDR3 bases: TGTGCCAGCAGTGAAGGACTCTCGGCTTTCTTT.

This clonotype was seen more than once but under ten times. The chain combines TRBV7-9 with TRBJ2-1; D is unresolved. The CDR3 runs 15 residues. Germline V gives CDR1 SEHNR, CDR2 FQNEAQ (reference sequence). Trimming took 4 bases from V and 8 from J, leaving 18 bases between them. CDR3 protein: CASSSPVEPEDEQFF. CDR3 coding DNA: TGTGCCAGCAGCTCCCCGGTGGAGCCCGAGGATGAGCAGTTCTTC.

This clonotype has a count of ten or more. The chain joins TRBV27 to TRBJ2-3, with D maybe TRBD2 (5 bases). This CDR3 has 15 amino acids. Trimming pared 2 bases from V and 2 bases from J, leaving 11 bases between. Germline values: CDR1 MNHEY, CDR2 SMNVEV (reference sequence). CDR3 in amino acids: CASSLMKGDTDTQYF. Written as DNA, the CDR3 is TGTGCCAGCAGTTTAATGAAGGGAGACACAGATACGCAGTATTTT.

This clonotype appeared many times. The chain carries TRBV12-3 or TRBV12-4 and TRBJ2-5; a possible D gene is TRBD1 (6 bases). Trimming shortened V by 6 bases and J by 3 bases, and 11 bases separated the two germline ends. The CDR3 length is 13 residues. Here the CDR3 DNA reads TGTGCCAGCAGCCCCTGGACAGAAGAGACCCAGTACTTC. Its translation: CASSPWTEETQYF.

The V call is TRBV7-2, the J call TRBJ2-7; D possibly corresponds to TRBD2 (6 bases). The CDR3 has 15 amino acids. V was clipped by 1 base and J by 5 bases, with 15 bases between them. Germline CDR1 reads SGHTA; CDR2 reads FQGNSA. CDR3 nucleotides: TGTGCCAGCAGCTTAGGACCCTCGGGGGTCGACGAGCAGTACTTC. This translates into CASSLGPSGVDEQYF.

This clonotype was detected ten times or more. The J gene is TRBJ2-3, the V gene TRBV6-1, with 10 bases that match TRBD1. Germline V gene data show CDR1 as MNHNS and CDR2 as SASEGT. CDR3 length: 19 residues. The ends lost 3 bases at V and 4 bases at J; junction bases unmatched: 16. The CDR3 sequence is CASSEDRGFIRRASDTQYF. DNA for the CDR3: TGTGCCAGCAGTGAGGACAGGGGGTTTATCAGAAGGGCTTCAGATACGCAGTATTTT.

V is TRBV28 and J is TRBJ1-1; no firm D call. V gave up 8 bases and J gave up 1 base, with 11 bases separating them. Germline assignment: CDR1 MDHEN and CDR2 SYDVKM. The CDR3 has 13 amino acids. The CDR3 DNA sequence: TGTGCCAGCTTCGACTGGACGAACACTGAAGCTTTCTTT. This gives the protein CASFDWTNTEAFF.